This TCR beta chain was sequenced for a study of blood T cell repertoires in COVID-19. TCRdb keeps only in-frame clones here, not all; method: immunoSEQ multiplex PCR. The table includes 300,000 to 450,000 clones, less than 90% detected once. This CDR3 has 15 residues. J lost 7 bases, V lost 5 bases, and 8 bases had no gene match. Looked up from germline, CDR1 is MGHRA and CDR2 is YSYEKL. The receptor's source is a woman in her twenties or thirties who had recovered from COVID-19. The rearrangement uses TRBV4-1 and TRBJ1-4; 9 bases agree with TRBD1. Input material: PBMCs or T cells enriched from blood (not recorded which). CDR3 nucleotide sequence: TGCGCCAGCAGCGAGGTTGGGACAGGGCTTGAAAAACTGTTTTTT. Amino acid sequence: CASSEVGTGLEKLFF.